This TCR beta chain was recorded in a study of technical replicates of blood from several donors (dated by TCRdb to between 2016 and 2019). From cysteine to phenylalanine, the CDR3 is 13 amino acids long. Only the CDR3 part of the read is kept: 39 bases, read in frame from the first base. The germline V gene (reference sequence) specifies MNHEY as CDR1 and SMNVEV as CDR2. The junction carries 12 bases between V and J, which are trimmed by 7 bases and 3 bases respectively. Comments on this clone: The clone's antigen remains unknown. The record has no base qualities; no much larger clone is one base away.

The protocol used for the library was the immunoSEQ multiplex PCR assay. In its TCRdb copy, this immuneACCESS table keeps in-frame sequences only and misses some clones. Where compared with another copy, unresolved V genes explain less than half of these, and the others have no known cause. A total of roughly 80,000 clones appear in this sample, roughly 94% of them only once. The ten biggest clones cover 0.35% to 0.4% of the sample. The rearranged segments are TRBV27 and TRBJ1-1; the D gene cannot be named for sure. This clonotype was sampled from a human donor in good health. The material sequenced was T cells isolated from PBMCs. The DNA sequence follows: TGTGCCAGCAATCGACGGGTCGACACTGAAGCTTTCTTT. Its amino acids are CASNRRVDTEAFF.